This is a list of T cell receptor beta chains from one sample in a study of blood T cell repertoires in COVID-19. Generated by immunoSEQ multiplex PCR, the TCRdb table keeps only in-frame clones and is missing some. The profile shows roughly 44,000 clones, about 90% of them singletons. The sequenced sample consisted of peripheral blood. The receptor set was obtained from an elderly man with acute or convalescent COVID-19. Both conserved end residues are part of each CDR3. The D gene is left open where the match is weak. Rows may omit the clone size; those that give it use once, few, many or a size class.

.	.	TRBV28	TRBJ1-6	CASSLGQGNSPLHF	TGTGCCAGCAGTTTGGGTCAGGGCAATTCACCCCTCCACTTT
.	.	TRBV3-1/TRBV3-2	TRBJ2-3	CASSLDPTGSGYTDTQYF	TGTGCCAGCAGCTTGGACCCTACGGGGTCCGGCTACACAGATACGCAGTATTTT
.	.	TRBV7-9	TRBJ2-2	CASSSGPGNTGELFF	TGTGCCAGCAGCTCAGGGCCAGGGAACACCGGGGAGCTGTTTTTT
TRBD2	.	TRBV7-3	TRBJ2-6	CASSFSGAGANVLTF	TGTGCCAGCAGCTTCAGCGGGGCTGGGGCCAACGTCCTGACTTTC
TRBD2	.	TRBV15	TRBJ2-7	CATSRDRGGSAGPEQYF	TGTGCCACCAGCAGAGATCGGGGAGGGAGCGCAGGGCCCGAGCAGTACTTC
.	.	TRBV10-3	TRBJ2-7	CAISVGGDSYEQYF	TGTGCCATCAGTGTAGGAGGGGACAGCTACGAGCAGTACTTC
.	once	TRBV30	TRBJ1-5	CAWSVSLSNQPQHF	TGTGCCTGGAGTGTATCACTTAGCAATCAGCCCCAGCATTTT
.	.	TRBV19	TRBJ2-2	CASSIPRGFGELFF	TGTGCCAGTAGTATTCCCAGGGGATTCGGGGAGCTGTTTTTT
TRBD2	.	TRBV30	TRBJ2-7	CAWSPRGGPGFGAYEQYF	TGTGCCTGGAGTCCTAGGGGAGGGCCCGGCTTTGGTGCCTACGAGCAGTACTTC
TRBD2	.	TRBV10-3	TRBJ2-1	CAISESTSAGDNEQFF	TGTGCCATCAGTGAGTCGACTAGCGCAGGGGACAATGAGCAGTTCTTC
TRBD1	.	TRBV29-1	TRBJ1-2	CSGGQGAYGYTF	TGCAGCGGAGGACAGGGGGCTTATGGCTACACCTTC
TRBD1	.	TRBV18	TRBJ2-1	CASSEGQVPLNEQFF	TGTGCCAGCTCCGAGGGACAGGTCCCTCTCAATGAGCAGTTCTTC
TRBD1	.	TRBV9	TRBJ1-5	CASSVGGTANQPQHF	TGTGCCAGCAGCGTAGGGGGGACAGCCAATCAGCCCCAGCATTTT
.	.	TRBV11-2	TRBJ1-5	CASSLGGDQPQHF	TGTGCCAGCAGCTTAGGCGGGGATCAGCCCCAGCATTTT
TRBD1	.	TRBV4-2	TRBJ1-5	CASSQGTGGNQPQHF	TGTGCCAGCAGCCAAGGGACAGGGGGTAATCAGCCCCAGCATTTT
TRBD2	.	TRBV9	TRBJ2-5	CASSVTSGAQETQYF	TGTGCCAGCAGTGTGACTAGCGGGGCACAAGAGACCCAGTACTTC
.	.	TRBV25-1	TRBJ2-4	CASKGNNIQYF	TGTGCCAGCAAGGGGAATAACATTCAGTACTTC
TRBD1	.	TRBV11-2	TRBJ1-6	CASSLGTAYSPLHF	TGTGCCAGCAGCCTCGGGACAGCCTATTCACCCCTCCACTTT